The entry below gives a single T cell receptor beta chain sequence along with its context. The antigen remains undetermined. This may be a read error, as it is one base from a much larger clone. This specimen belongs to a study of T cells in Graves' hyperthyroidism and ophthalmopathy. General study findings and limits: Using 13 V-J features, a model discriminated ophthalmopathy from stable hyperthyroidism.

This CDR3 is built from 12 residues. CDR1 is DFQATT, CDR2 SNEGSKA, per germline (reference sequence). RNA transcripts were the template for amplifying TCR beta CDR3 regions. HTBI primers were employed in a first-round RT-PCR of the TCR CDR3. TCRdb recomputed calls from the multiplex PCR reads with MiXCR, one row per CDR3 protein. Of approximately 600,000 distinct CDR3 sequences detected, around 15% appear once; the ten largest clones hold 3.5% to 4%. This receptor was taken from a woman in her 30s with Graves' hyperthyroidism. Sequencing input: blood. This chain uses TRBV20-1 with TRBJ2-7; D unresolved. The DNA of the CDR3 is TGCAGTGCTGGAGAGGCCAACCACGAGCAGTACTTC. Residues: CSAGEANHEQYF.